Included here is one T cell receptor (beta chain) sequence, with context. Its antigen is unidentified. The sample comes from a study of T cell responses to AZD1222 COVID-19 vaccine. Sequenced by immunoSEQ multiplex PCR; TCRdb stores in-frame clones only, minus some. The table has about 140,000 clones, almost 95% seen once; the top ten hold around 3.3%. This CDR3 is built from 16 residues. The V gene's germline CDR1 is SQVTM and CDR2 ANQGSEA. Trimming took 4 bases from V and 7 from J; bases not matched to a gene: 12. Findings of the study overall: Donors were mostly white British, more females; clonal diversity possibly underestimated. Nearly half of spike-specific TCRs reportedly go after variant regions that carry no mutations. Baseline seropositivity characterized only six AZD1222 recipients. With two AZD1222 doses given, Spike-specific TCR breadth and depth both rose.

The receptor was derived from an adult who received the AZD1222 COVID-19 vaccine. The chain recombines TRBV29-1 with TRBJ2-1; 11 nucleotides match TRBD2. The sample consisted of peripheral blood, taken 28 days after the second AZD1222 dose. Here the CDR3 reads CSVGKFSGRASNEQFF. DNA for the CDR3: TGCAGCGTTGGTAAATTTAGCGGGAGGGCGTCTAATGAGCAGTTCTTC.